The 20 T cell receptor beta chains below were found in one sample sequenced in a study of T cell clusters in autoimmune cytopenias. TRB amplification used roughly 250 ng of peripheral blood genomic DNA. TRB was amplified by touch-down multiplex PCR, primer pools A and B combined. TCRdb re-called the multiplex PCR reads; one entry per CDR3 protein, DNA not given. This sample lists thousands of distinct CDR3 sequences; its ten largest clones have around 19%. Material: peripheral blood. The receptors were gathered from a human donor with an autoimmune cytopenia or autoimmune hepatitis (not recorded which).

The CDR3 reads CASSLARPERDEQFF. The gene calls are TRBV5-1 and TRBJ2-1; the D gene TCRdb calls, TRBD1, cannot be checked with no DNA. The germline CDR1 and CDR2 sequences are SGHRS and YFSETQ. The CDR3 length is 15 residues. Filled out from reference TRBV5-1 and TRBJ2-1, the complete variable domain reads KAGVTQTPRYLIKTRGQQVTLSCSPISGHRSVSWYQQTPGQGLQFLFEYFSETQRNKGNFPGRFSGRQFSNSRSEMNVSTLELGDSALYLCASSLARPERDEQFFGPGTRLTVL.

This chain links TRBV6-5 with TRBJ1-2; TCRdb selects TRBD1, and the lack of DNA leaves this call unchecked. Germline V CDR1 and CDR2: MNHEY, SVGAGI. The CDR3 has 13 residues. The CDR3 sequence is CASSPGADYGYTF.

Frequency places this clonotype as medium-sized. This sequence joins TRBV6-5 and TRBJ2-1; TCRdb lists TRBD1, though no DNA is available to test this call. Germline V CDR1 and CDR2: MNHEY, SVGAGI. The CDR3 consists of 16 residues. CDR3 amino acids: CASSGGRDSMGNEQFF.

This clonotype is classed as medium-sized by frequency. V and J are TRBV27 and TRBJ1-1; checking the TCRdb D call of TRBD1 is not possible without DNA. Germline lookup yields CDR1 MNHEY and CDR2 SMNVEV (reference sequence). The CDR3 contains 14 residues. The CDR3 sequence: CASSFRDRVTEAFF.

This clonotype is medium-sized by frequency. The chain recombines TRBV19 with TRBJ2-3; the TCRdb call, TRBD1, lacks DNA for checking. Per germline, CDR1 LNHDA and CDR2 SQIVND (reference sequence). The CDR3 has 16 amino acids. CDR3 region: CASSIDLGQGTDTQYF.

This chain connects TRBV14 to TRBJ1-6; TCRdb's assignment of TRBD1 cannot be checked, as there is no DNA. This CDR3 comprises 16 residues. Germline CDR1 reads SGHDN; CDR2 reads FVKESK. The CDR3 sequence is CASSLDGQGNNSPLHF.

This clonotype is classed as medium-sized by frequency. The CDR3 is CAITEDSTDTQYF. The chain uses TRBV10-3 and TRBJ2-3. This CDR3 spans 13 amino acids. Looked up from germline, CDR1 is ENHRY and CDR2 is SYGVKD.

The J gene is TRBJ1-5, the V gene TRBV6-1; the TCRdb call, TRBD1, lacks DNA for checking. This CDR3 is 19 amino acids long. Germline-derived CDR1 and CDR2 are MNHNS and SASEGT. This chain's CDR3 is CASSYPTNPTGQFNQPQHF.

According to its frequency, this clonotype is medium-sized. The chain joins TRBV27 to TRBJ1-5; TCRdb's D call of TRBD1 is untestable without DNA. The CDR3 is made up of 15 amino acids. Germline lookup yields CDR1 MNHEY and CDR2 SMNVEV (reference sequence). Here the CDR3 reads CASSLGQGADQPQHF.

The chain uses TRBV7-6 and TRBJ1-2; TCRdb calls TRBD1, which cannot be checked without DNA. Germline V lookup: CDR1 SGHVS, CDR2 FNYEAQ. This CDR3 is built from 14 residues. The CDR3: CASSPPGTGVGYTF.

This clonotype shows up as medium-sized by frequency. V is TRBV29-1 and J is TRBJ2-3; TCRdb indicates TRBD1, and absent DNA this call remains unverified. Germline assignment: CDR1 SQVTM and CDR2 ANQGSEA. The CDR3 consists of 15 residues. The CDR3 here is CSVEGRQSSTDTQYF.

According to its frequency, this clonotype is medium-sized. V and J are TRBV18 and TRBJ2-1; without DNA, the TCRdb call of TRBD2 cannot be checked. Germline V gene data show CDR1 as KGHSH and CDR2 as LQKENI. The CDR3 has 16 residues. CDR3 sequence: CASSPPGLAGVNEQFF.

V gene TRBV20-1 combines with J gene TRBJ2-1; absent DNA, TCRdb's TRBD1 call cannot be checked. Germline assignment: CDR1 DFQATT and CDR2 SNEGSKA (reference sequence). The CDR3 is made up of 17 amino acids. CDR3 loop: CSARDPLAGGPVGEQFF.

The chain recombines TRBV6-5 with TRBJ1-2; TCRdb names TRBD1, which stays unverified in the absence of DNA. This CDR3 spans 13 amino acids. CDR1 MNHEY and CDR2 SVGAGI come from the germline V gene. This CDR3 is CASIGTANYGYTF.

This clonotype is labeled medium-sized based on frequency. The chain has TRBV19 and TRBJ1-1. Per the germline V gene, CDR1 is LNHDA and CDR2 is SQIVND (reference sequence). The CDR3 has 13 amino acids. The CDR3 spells CASSPSGNTEAFF.

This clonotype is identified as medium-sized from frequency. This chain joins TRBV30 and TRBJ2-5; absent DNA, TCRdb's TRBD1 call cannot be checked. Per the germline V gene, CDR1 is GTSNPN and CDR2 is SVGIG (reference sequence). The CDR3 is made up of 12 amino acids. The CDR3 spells CASAGGGETQYF.

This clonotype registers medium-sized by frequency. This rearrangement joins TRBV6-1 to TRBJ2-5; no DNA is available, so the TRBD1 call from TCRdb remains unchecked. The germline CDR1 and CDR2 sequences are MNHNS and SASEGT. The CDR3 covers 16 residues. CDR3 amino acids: CASSYSGETGGETQYF.

CDR3 in amino acids: CAISEVGRSGGYTF. The V and J genes are TRBV10-3 and TRBJ1-2. Per germline, CDR1 ENHRY and CDR2 SYGVKD. The CDR3 totals 14 residues.

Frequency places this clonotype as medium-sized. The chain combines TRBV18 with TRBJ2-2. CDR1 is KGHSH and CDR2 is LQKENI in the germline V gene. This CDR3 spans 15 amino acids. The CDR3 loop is CASSRGVLNTGELFF.

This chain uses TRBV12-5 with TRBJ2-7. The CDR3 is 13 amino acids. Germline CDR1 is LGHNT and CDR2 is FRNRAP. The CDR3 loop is CASGSGSSYEQYF.